Each of the 4 T cell receptor beta chains below was sequenced from the same sample in a study of metastatic and nonmetastatic thyroid tumors. TCRdb reanalyzed the PCR reads with MiXCR. Of about 42,000 clones in the sample, 9.5% to 13% were seen once. There were no patients who had received any treatment before thyroid surgery. The sequenced sample consisted of blood. The receptor source for this set is a male donor with papillary thyroid cancer or a benign thyroid nodule (not recorded which). Some clones in this sample may be carry-over from other donors' samples.

This clone showed up many times. The chain has TRBV27 and TRBJ1-1, with D possibly TRBD1 on 6 matching bases. The V end lost 0 bases, the J end lost 6 bases, and 11 bases lay between the germline ends. CDR3 length: 14 amino acids. CDR1 and CDR2 from the germline V gene are MNHEY and SMNVEV (reference sequence). CDR3 in amino acids: CASSLSGGASEAFF. CDR3 nucleotides: TGTGCCAGCAGTTTATCCGGGGGCGCTTCTGAAGCTTTCTTT.

This clone occurred many times. The V call is TRBV3-1, the J call TRBJ2-5; 10 nucleotides line up with TRBD2. Trimming at V came to 4 bases and at J to 5 bases, leaving 4 bases not matched to a gene. Germline CDR1 LGHDT, CDR2 YNNKEL (reference sequence). CDR3 length equals 14 residues. CDR3 amino acids: CASSPSGRGETQYF. In DNA form, the CDR3 reads TGTGCCAGCAGCCCGAGCGGGAGGGGGGAGACCCAGTACTTC.

This clone has at least ten counts. The rearrangement joins TRBV6-2 or TRBV6-3 to TRBJ2-7; 9 bases are a match to TRBD1. In germline, CDR1 is MNHEY, CDR2 SVGEGT. J was trimmed by 2 bases and V by 8 bases; bases with no gene match: 7. The CDR3 loop spans 14 amino acids. CDR3 sequence: CASGRQGEAYEQYF. DNA of the CDR3: TGTGCCAGCGGGCGACAGGGGGAAGCCTACGAGCAGTACTTC.

Judged by abundance, this clone is medium-sized. The rearrangement joins TRBV6-2 or TRBV6-3 to TRBJ2-7, with TRBD1 matching 7 bases. The V gene end was trimmed by 8 bases and the J gene end by 5 bases; junction bases not matched to a gene: 3. The CDR3 length is 11 residues. CDR1 is MNHEY, CDR2 SVGEGT, per germline. The chain's CDR3 is CASRQGDEQYF. The CDR3, as DNA: TGTGCCAGCCGACAGGGTGACGAGCAGTACTTC.